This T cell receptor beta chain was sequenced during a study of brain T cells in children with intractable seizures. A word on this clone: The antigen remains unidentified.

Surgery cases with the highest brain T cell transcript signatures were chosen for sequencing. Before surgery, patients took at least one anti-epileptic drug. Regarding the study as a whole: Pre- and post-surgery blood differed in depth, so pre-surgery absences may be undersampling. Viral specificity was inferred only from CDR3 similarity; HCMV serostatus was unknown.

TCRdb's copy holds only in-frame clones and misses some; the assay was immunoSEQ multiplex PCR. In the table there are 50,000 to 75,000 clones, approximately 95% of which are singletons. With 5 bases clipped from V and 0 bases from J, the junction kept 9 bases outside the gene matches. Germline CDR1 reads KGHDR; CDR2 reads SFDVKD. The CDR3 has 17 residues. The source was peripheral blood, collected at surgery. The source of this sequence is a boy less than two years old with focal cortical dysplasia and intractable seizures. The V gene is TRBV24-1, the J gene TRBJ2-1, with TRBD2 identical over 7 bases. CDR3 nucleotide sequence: TGTGCCACCAGTGCAAGACTAGCAGCGAGCTCCTACAATGAGCAGTTCTTC. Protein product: CATSARLAASSYNEQFF.